These T cell receptor beta chains were read from a single sample in a study of blood T cell repertoires in COVID-19. Only in-frame clones appear in the TCRdb table, and some are missing; sequencing was by immunoSEQ multiplex PCR. The table shows around 260,000 clones, with around 90% occurring only once. The sequenced material came from peripheral blood. The source is a young adult with COVID-19, enrolled during active disease. CDR3s include the opening cysteine and the closing phenylalanine or tryptophan. Each record gives: D gene, clone size, J gene, V gene, CDR3 DNA, CDR3 protein. A D gene is named only where the DNA matches it firmly. Clone size is given for some rows only: seen once, a few or many times, or a class if the clone is expanded.

.	.	TRBJ1-3	TRBV18	TGTGCCAGCTCACCGCTAGGGGCCTCTGGAAACACCATATATTTT	CASSPLGASGNTIYF
.	.	TRBJ2-3	TRBV6-5	TGTGCCAGCAGGCTCCTAGACAGCACAGATACGCAGTATTTT	CASRLLDSTDTQYF
.	.	TRBJ2-3	TRBV27	TGTGCCAGCAGTGTTACCAGTTCCCGCACAGATACGCAGTATTTT	CASSVTSSRTDTQYF
TRBD1	once	TRBJ2-7	TRBV27	TGTGCCAGCAGTTTACGGGACAGGGGCTACGAGCAGTACTTC	CASSLRDRGYEQYF
TRBD1	.	TRBJ2-2	TRBV24-1	TGTGCCACCAGTGATTTAGCCAGGGGGCGCGCCGGGGAGCTGTTTTTT	CATSDLARGRAGELFF
.	.	TRBJ2-1	TRBV19	TGTGCCAGTAGTATAGAGGCGGGCGCTTACAATGAGCAGTTCTTC	CASSIEAGAYNEQFF
.	.	TRBJ1-1	TRBV2	TGTGCCAGCAGTGACAGACTTGAAGCTTTCTTT	CASSDRLEAFF
.	.	TRBJ2-3	TRBV21-1	TGTGCCAGCAGCAAAGGACGGGAGGCTAGCGGGAGTATCGTCCCAGATACGCAGTATTTT	CASSKGREASGSIVPDTQYF
.	.	TRBJ2-2	TRBV6-5	TGTGCCAGCACCCCTCTAGCTCCCGGGGAGCTGTTTTTT	CASTPLAPGELFF
TRBD1	.	TRBJ2-7	TRBV6-5	TGTGCCAGCAGTTACAGGACAGGGGACGAGCAGTACTTC	CASSYRTGDEQYF
.	.	TRBJ1-2	TRBV28	TGTGCCAGCAGGACATTTGGTGGCTACACCTTC	CASRTFGGYTF
.	.	TRBJ2-7	TRBV5-1	TGCGCCAGCAGCCTTAGCCTCTCCTACGAGCAGTACTTC	CASSLSLSYEQYF
.	.	TRBJ2-1	TRBV29-1	TGCAGCGTTGAAGATGCAGGACTCTACAATGAGCAGTTCTTC	CSVEDAGLYNEQFF
.	.	TRBJ1-1	TRBV6-5	TGTGCCAGCAGTTTCACAGGCGCGTCTGAAGCTTTCTTT	CASSFTGASEAFF
TRBD1	once	TRBJ1-1	TRBV19	TGTGCCAGTAGCCACAACGACAGGGCGAACACTGAAGCTTTCTTT	CASSHNDRANTEAFF
.	.	TRBJ2-7	TRBV6-2/TRBV6-3	TGTGCCAGCAGCCAGGGCCGGACTTTCTACGAGCAGTACTTC	CASSQGRTFYEQYF
.	.	TRBJ1-2	TRBV19	TGTGCCAGTAGTGCCGCGGACAGCGCCAACTATGGCTACACCTTC	CASSAADSANYGYTF
.	.	TRBJ2-7	TRBV28	TGTGCCAGCAGCCCGGGGACACACGAGCAGTACTTC	CASSPGTHEQYF
.	.	TRBJ2-5	TRBV5-1	TGCGCCAGCAGCCTGACTCCTCTGGAGACCCAGTACTTC	CASSLTPLETQYF
.	.	TRBJ1-6	TRBV6-5	TGTGCCAGCAGTTACATCCCCCCAGGGGCTAATTCACCCCTCCACTTT	CASSYIPPGANSPLHF
.	.	TRBJ1-3	TRBV28	TGTGCCACCTCCGGGCTCCTCGGGACTCCCCGAAACACCATATATTTT	CATSGLLGTPRNTIYF
TRBD1	.	TRBJ2-7	TRBV7-2	TGTGCCAGCAGCCAGGGGGTCCTCTCCTACGAGCAGTACTTC	CASSQGVLSYEQYF
.	.	TRBJ2-1	TRBV4-1	TGCGCCAGCAGCCAAGATATTGCGGATGAGCAGTTCTTC	CASSQDIADEQFF
.	few	TRBJ2-7	TRBV27	TGTGCCAGCAGCCCCAGGCGTCTAGCTGTCTACGAGCAGTACTTC	CASSPRRLAVYEQYF
.	.	TRBJ2-5	TRBV6-6	TGTGCCAGCAGTTACGGGCGGGGCTACCAAGAGACCCAGTACTTC	CASSYGRGYQETQYF
.	.	TRBJ1-3	TRBV5-8	TGTGCCAGCAGCTTGGGACTGAACTCTGGAAACACCATATATTTT	CASSLGLNSGNTIYF
TRBD2	.	TRBJ2-1	TRBV12-5	TGTGCTAGTGGTTTGGGGGCGGGAGGTCCCCACAATGAGCAGTTCTTC	CASGLGAGGPHNEQFF
TRBD2	.	TRBJ2-7	TRBV25-1	TGTGCCAGCAAGCCTAGGCGGGAGGGCTACGAGCAGTACTTC	CASKPRREGYEQYF
TRBD1	.	TRBJ2-4	TRBV6-6	TGTGCCAGCAGTTACCAATCCGGGACAGAAAACATTCAGTACTTC	CASSYQSGTENIQYF
.	.	TRBJ1-2	TRBV7-9	TGTGCCAGCAGCTTAGAACAGGGAGCAAGTGGCTACACCTTC	CASSLEQGASGYTF
TRBD2	.	TRBJ2-2	TRBV27	TGTGCCAGCAGTTTATCGAGACTAGCGGGACCGTCTGGGGAGCTGTTTTTT	CASSLSRLAGPSGELFF
.	.	TRBJ2-1	TRBV19	TGTGCCAGTAGTATTTCGGCCTACAATGAGCAGTTCTTC	CASSISAYNEQFF
.	.	TRBJ1-3	TRBV4-1	TGCGCCAGCAGCCAACCATTCCGGGACATAAATCGCACCATATATTTT	CASSQPFRDINRTIYF
.	.	TRBJ2-1	TRBV29-1	TGCAGCGTTGCGTGGCGGGTGAGCTCCTACAATGAGCAGTTCTTC	CSVAWRVSSYNEQFF
.	.	TRBJ2-2	TRBV6-5	TGTGCCAGCAGTTACTCCGGGAGTGGGGCCGGGGAGCTGTTTTTT	CASSYSGSGAGELFF
.	.	TRBJ2-3	TRBV27	TGTGCCAGCAGTTTATCGGGTGACTACGGAGATACGCAGTATTTT	CASSLSGDYGDTQYF
.	.	TRBJ1-6	TRBV3-1/TRBV3-2	TGTGCCAGCAGCCAAGTTCCCCCGGCCTCGGGTTCACCCCTCCACTTT	CASSQVPPASGSPLHF
.	.	TRBJ1-5	TRBV2	TGTGCCAGCAGTGATTGGCGGGGGTCGGGAAATCAGCCCCAGCATTTT	CASSDWRGSGNQPQHF
TRBD1	.	TRBJ2-3	TRBV11-2	TGTGCCAGCAGCTTCGGGACAGGGTATACAGATACGCAGTATTTT	CASSFGTGYTDTQYF
.	once	TRBJ1-1	TRBV12-3/TRBV12-4	TGTGCCAGCAAGGGGATGAACACTGAAGCTTTCTTT	CASKGMNTEAFF
.	once	TRBJ2-3	TRBV29-1	TGCAGCGTTGATGTATTTCTACCGGATACGCAGTATTTT	CSVDVFLPDTQYF
TRBD2	.	TRBJ2-7	TRBV6-2/TRBV6-3	TGTGCCAGCAGTCTAGCGGGTTTGGACGAGCAGTACTTC	CASSLAGLDEQYF
.	.	TRBJ1-3	TRBV25-1	TGTGCCAGCAGTGAACCCCACAGGGATATCTCTGGAAACACCATATATTTT	CASSEPHRDISGNTIYF
TRBD1	once	TRBJ1-2	TRBV29-1	TGCAGCGTCAACAAGAGGACAGGGGATACAAACCTCTATGGCTACACCTTC	CSVNKRTGDTNLYGYTF
TRBD2	.	TRBJ2-1	TRBV30	TGTGCCTGGACAGCGGGACTAGGGGATGAGCAGTTCTTC	CAWTAGLGDEQFF
.	.	TRBJ2-1	TRBV18	TGTGCCAGCTCACCACCGGGTAAGGGGAACAATGAGCAGTTCTTC	CASSPPGKGNNEQFF
.	once	TRBJ2-1	TRBV29-1	TGCAGCGTGAATTCGGACGGGAGCTCCTACAATGAGCAGTTCTTC	CSVNSDGSSYNEQFF
.	.	TRBJ2-7	TRBV4-1	TGCGCCAGCAGCCCCGGACAGCGCTACGAGCAGTACTTC	CASSPGQRYEQYF
.	.	TRBJ2-2	TRBV3-1/TRBV3-2	TGTGCCAGCAGCTCGATAGGGGAGGCCTCGAACACCGGGGAGCTGTTTTTT	CASSSIGEASNTGELFF
.	.	TRBJ1-1	TRBV3-1/TRBV3-2	TGTGCCAGCAGCCGGGCCAGGCTGAACACTGAAGCTTTCTTT	CASSRARLNTEAFF
.	.	TRBJ2-7	TRBV5-6	TGTGCCAGCAGCTTCGGGAGAGGTCGGGGCTACGAGCAGTACTTC	CASSFGRGRGYEQYF
.	.	TRBJ2-1	TRBV19	TGTGCCAGTAGTATCAGCGATGAGCAGTTCTTC	CASSISDEQFF
TRBD1	.	TRBJ2-2	TRBV3-1/TRBV3-2	TGTGCCAGCAGCCGACAGGGGTCCACCGGGGAGCTGTTTTTT	CASSRQGSTGELFF
TRBD2	.	TRBJ2-5	TRBV9	TGTGCCAGCAGCGTAGGGGGCGGGAGGGCCATTCAAGAGACCCAGTACTTC	CASSVGGGRAIQETQYF
.	.	TRBJ2-3	TRBV2	TGTGCCAGCAAAGGGTTGGACACTAGCACAGATACGCAGTATTTT	CASKGLDTSTDTQYF
.	.	TRBJ2-2	TRBV9	TGTGCCAGCAGCGTAACCTCTCAAGGGGCGGCCGGGGAGCTGTTTTTT	CASSVTSQGAAGELFF